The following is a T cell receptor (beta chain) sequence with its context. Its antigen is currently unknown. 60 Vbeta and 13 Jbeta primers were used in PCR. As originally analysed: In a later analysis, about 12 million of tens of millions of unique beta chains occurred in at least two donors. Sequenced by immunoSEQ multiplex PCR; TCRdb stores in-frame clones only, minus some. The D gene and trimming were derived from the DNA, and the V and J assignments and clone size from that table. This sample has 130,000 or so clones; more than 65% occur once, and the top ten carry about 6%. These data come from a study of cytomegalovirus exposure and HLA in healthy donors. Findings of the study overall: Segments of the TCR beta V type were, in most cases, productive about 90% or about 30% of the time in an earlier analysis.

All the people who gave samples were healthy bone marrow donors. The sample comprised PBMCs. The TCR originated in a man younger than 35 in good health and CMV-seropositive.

As DNA, the CDR3 is TGCGCCAGCAGCCCTTGGGGCTTAATCTCCTACGAGCAGTACTTC. Amino acid sequence: CASSPWGLISYEQYF. The chain carries TRBV4-1 and TRBJ2-7; D perhaps matches TRBD1 (5 bases). The CDR3 extends over 15 amino acids. Germline CDR1 is MGHRA and CDR2 is YSYEKL. Trimming took off 4 bases at V and 0 bases at J, with 13 bases between the two ends.